Below are 13 T cell receptor beta chains sequenced from a single sample in a study of regulatory T cells in long-lasting Graves disease. Time point noted: newly diagnosed GD, antithyroid drugs for less than 3 months. PBMC RNA was the source of the TCR library. Libraries of TCR beta came from iRepertoire HTBI primers plus Arm-PCR of CDR3 regions. TCRdb reprocessed the multiplex PCR reads with MiXCR, giving one entry per CDR3 protein. The sample holds about 360,000 distinct CDR3 sequences; roughly 16% are singletons and the top ten take around 21%. These data also featured in a second study, about T cells in Graves' hyperthyroidism and ophthalmopathy.

The material sequenced was peripheral blood mononuclear cells (PBMCs), taken at new diagnosis, from a patient treated with antithyroid drugs. All receptors derive from a woman between 18 and 30 years old with Graves disease.

This clonotype was recorded a few times. A much larger clone differs from this one at a single base, so this may be a read error. The chain joins TRBV30 to TRBJ1-1; D is ambiguous. The CDR3 spans 12 residues. V gave up 0 bases and J gave up 1 base, with 3 bases separating them. Germline CDR1 is GTSNPN and CDR2 is SVGIG (reference sequence). The CDR3 DNA reads as TGTGCCTGGAGTGTACGGAACACTGAAGCTTTCTTT. Protein: CAWSVRNTEAFF. The whole variable domain, filled in from reference TRBV30 and TRBJ1-1, reads SQTIHQWPATLVQPVGSPLSLECTVEGTSNPNLYWYRQAAGRGLQLLFYSVGIGQISSEVPQNLSASRPQDRQFILSSKKLLLSDSGFYLCAWSVRNTEAFFGQGTRLTVV.

The chain couples TRBV7-2 to TRBJ2-7; 8 bases match TRBD2. The V and J ends lost 6 bases and 0 bases, in that order; junction bases with no gene match: 4. Germline V lookup: CDR1 SGHTA, CDR2 FQGNSA. CDR3 size: 14 residues. CDR3 in amino acids: CASRLAGISYEQYF. CDR3 DNA: TGTGCCAGCAGGCTAGCGGGTATCTCCTACGAGCAGTACTTC.

In regard to this clonotype: A much larger clone differs from this one at a single base, so this may be a read error. This chain connects TRBV3-1 to TRBJ2-7; 8 positions match TRBD2. This CDR3 is built from 15 residues. With V trimmed by 6 bases and J by 5 bases, 12 bases remained unmatched. CDR1 is LGHDT and CDR2 is YNNKEL in the germline V gene (reference sequence). The CDR3 reads CASSLIVAGGHEQYF. For the CDR3, the DNA is TGTGCCAGCAGTTTAATCGTGGCGGGAGGACACGAGCAGTACTTC.

Many counts were recorded for this clonotype. The chain links TRBV11-2 to TRBJ2-1; the D gene is possibly TRBD2 (6 bases). Germline V gene data show CDR1 as SGHAT and CDR2 as FQNNGV. The CDR3 sequence is 16 residues long. Trimming removed 0 bases at V and 5 bases at J, with 14 bases between. The CDR3 is CASSLDLTRSHNEQFF. As DNA, the CDR3 is TGTGCCAGCAGCTTAGATCTGACTAGGTCCCACAATGAGCAGTTCTTC.

This clonotype was seen ten or more times. The V gene is TRBV27, the J gene TRBJ2-7; D gene unclear. The CDR3 consists of 13 residues. The germline V gene has CDR1 MNHEY and CDR2 SMNVEV (reference sequence). With 3 bases removed from V and 4 bases from J, the gap between germline ends came to 10 bases. CDR3 region: CASSFRYGYEQYF. CDR3 DNA sequence: TGTGCCAGCAGTTTCCGCTATGGTTACGAGCAGTACTTC.

V gene TRBV19 combines with J gene TRBJ1-2; D is ambiguous. Germline CDR1 LNHDA, CDR2 SQIVND (reference sequence). The germline V and J ends were trimmed by 3 bases and 8 bases, with 13 bases remaining between them. There are 13 residues in the CDR3. The CDR3 bases are TGTGCCAGTAGTATTCCCGGGGTTGGAGGCTACACCTTC. It encodes CASSIPGVGGYTF.

This clonotype showed up just a few times. V and J are TRBV7-2 and TRBJ1-4; 7 bases map to TRBD1. J was trimmed by 6 bases and V by 1 base; bases with no gene match: 17. The CDR3 is made up of 19 amino acids. Germline V CDR1 and CDR2: SGHTA, FQGNSA. The CDR3 loop reads CASSLGPGTAWQSDEKLFF. The CDR3 nucleotides read TGTGCCAGCAGCTTAGGGCCGGGGACAGCGTGGCAGTCGGATGAAAAACTGTTTTTT. Together with reference TRBV7-2 and TRBJ1-4, the CDR3 gives the full variable domain: GAGVSQSPSNKVTEKGKDVELRCDPISGHTALYWYRQSLGQGLEFLIYFQGNSAPDKSGLPSDRFSAERTGGSVSTLTIQRTQQEDSAVYLCASSLGPGTAWQSDEKLFFGSGTQLSVL.

This clonotype has just a few counts. The rearrangement joins TRBV12-3 or TRBV12-4 to TRBJ2-2; possibly TRBD2 for D (6 bases). The V end lost 8 bases, the J end lost 6 bases, and 19 bases lay between the germline ends. The length of the CDR3 is 15 residues. This CDR3 is CASSQVGGAPGELFF. CDR3 nucleotides: TGTGCCAGCTCCCAAGTGGGGGGAGCGCCCGGGGAGCTGTTTTTT.

In its sample, this clonotype was seen many times. This sequence joins TRBV7-2 and TRBJ2-5, with TRBD2 identical over 10 bases. V trimming: 3 bases; J trimming: 5 bases; junction bases outside the gene matches: 15. The length of the CDR3 is 18 residues. The germline CDR1 and CDR2 sequences are SGHTA and FQGNSA. CDR3 in DNA: TGTGCCAGCAGCTTCTTGGGCCGGACTAGCGGCCTTCGGGAGACCCAGTACTTC. Amino acid sequence: CASSFLGRTSGLRETQYF.

In its sample, this clonotype was seen a few times. A much more abundant neighbour one base away suggests this may be a read error. The V gene is TRBV3-1, the J gene TRBJ2-5; either TRBD1 or TRBD2 may supply D (5 bases each). Looked up from germline, CDR1 is LGHDT and CDR2 is YNNKEL (reference sequence). The CDR3 is made up of 15 amino acids. The germline V and J ends were trimmed by 4 bases and 2 bases, with 14 bases remaining between them. The CDR3 is CASSPRGAPQETQYF. Here the CDR3 DNA reads TGTGCCAGCAGCCCCCGAGGGGCACCTCAAGAGACCCAGTACTTC.

This clonotype was recorded a few times. The J gene is TRBJ2-2, the V gene TRBV12-3 or TRBV12-4, with D maybe TRBD2 (5 bases). The CDR3 consists of 15 residues. Trimming took off 5 bases at V and 4 bases at J, with 14 bases between the two ends. CDR3 nucleotides: TGTGCCAGCAGTCCCGACTACCCCGCCACCGGGGAGCTGTTTTTT. Protein product: CASSPDYPATGELFF.

This clonotype occurred many times. The chain links TRBV28 to TRBJ2-7; D not certain. This CDR3 is built from 16 residues. CDR1 and CDR2 from the germline V gene are MDHEN and SYDVKM. V dropped 3 bases and J dropped 0 bases, with 15 bases sitting between them. In DNA, the CDR3 is TGTGCCAGCAGTTTCCTCCGGACCGAGAGCTCCTACGAGCAGTACTTC. It translates to CASSFLRTESSYEQYF.

This clonotype appeared many times. The J gene is TRBJ2-7, the V gene TRBV20-1; 12 bases map to TRBD2. The germline V gene has CDR1 DFQATT and CDR2 SNEGSKA (reference sequence). The CDR3 runs to 15 residues. V was clipped by 6 bases and J by 1 base; unmatched bases: 7. The CDR3 DNA follows: TGCAGTGCAAGGACTAGCGGGATAGTTTCCTACGAGCAGTACTTC. Amino acids: CSARTSGIVSYEQYF.